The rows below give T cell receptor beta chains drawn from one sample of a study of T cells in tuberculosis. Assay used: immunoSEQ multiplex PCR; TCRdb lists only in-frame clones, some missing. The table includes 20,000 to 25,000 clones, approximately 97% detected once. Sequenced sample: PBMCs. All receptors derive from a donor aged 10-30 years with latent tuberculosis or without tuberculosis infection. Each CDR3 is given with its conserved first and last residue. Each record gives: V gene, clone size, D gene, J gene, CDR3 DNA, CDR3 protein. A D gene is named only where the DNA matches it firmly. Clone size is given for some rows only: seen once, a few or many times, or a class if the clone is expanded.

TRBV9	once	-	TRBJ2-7	TGTGCCAGCAGCGTCGACACGGCAACCTACGAGCAGTACTTC	CASSVDTATYEQYF
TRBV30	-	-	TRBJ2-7	TGTGCCTGGAGTTCACCGGGACTTCTCTACGAGCAGTACTTC	CAWSSPGLLYEQYF
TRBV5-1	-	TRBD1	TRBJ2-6	TGCGCCACTTCAGGACAGGCCGTCACGGGGGCCAACGTCCTGACTTTC	CATSGQAVTGANVLTF
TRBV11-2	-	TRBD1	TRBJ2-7	TGTGCCAGCAGCAAACTCCGGGACAGGGATTCCTACGAGCAGTACTTC	CASSKLRDRDSYEQYF
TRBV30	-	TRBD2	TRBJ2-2	TGTGCCTGGAAGCTAGCGGGACTAAAGAACACCGGGGAGCTGTTTTTT	CAWKLAGLKNTGELFF
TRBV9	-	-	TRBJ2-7	TGTGCCAGCAGCGCCGGCGGGGTTTCTCCCTACGAGCAGTACTTC	CASSAGGVSPYEQYF
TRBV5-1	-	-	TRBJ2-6	TGCGCCAGCAGCTTATTACTCTCTGGGGCCAACGTCCTGACTTTC	CASSLLLSGANVLTF
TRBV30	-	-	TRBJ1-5	TGTGCCTGGAGTGGGCGGGGTCAGCCCCAGCATTTT	CAWSGRGQPQHF
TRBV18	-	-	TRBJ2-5	TGTGCCAGCTCAGCCACAGAAGAGACCCAGTACTTC	CASSATEETQYF
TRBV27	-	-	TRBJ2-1	TGTGCCAGCAGTTATCAGGGGAATTACAATGAGCAGTTCTTC	CASSYQGNYNEQFF
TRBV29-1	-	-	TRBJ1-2	TGCAGCGTTACTAACTCTAACTATGGCTACACCTTC	CSVTNSNYGYTF
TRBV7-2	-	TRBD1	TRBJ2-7	TGTGCCAGCAGCATCGACAGGGGGCTGTCCTACGAGCAGTACTTC	CASSIDRGLSYEQYF
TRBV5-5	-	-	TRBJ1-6	TGTGCCAGCCTTATGAGCTCCTATAATTCACCCCTCCACTTT	CASLMSSYNSPLHF
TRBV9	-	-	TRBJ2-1	TGTGCCAGCAGCGTAGGGACTACCACCTACAATGAGCAGTTCTTC	CASSVGTTTYNEQFF
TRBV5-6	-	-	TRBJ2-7	TGTGCCAGCAGCTTGGGACTGATCTCCTACGAGCAGTACTTC	CASSLGLISYEQYF
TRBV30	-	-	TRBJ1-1	TGTGCCTGGGGGACACAGTCTGAAGCTTTCTTT	CAWGTQSEAFF
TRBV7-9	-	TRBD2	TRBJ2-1	TGTGCCAGCAGCCCCCCCGGCGGGGGGCCCGACTCCTACAATGAGCAGTTCTTC	CASSPPGGGPDSYNEQFF
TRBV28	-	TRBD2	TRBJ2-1	TGTGCCAGCACCCTCCTAGCGGGTACCTACAATGAGCAGTTCTTC	CASTLLAGTYNEQFF
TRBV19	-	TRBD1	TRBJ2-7	TGTGCCAGTAGTCCCGGGACAGGGAGCTACGAGCAGTACTTC	CASSPGTGSYEQYF
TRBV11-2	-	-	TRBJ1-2	TGTGCCAGCAGCTTAGTTCTAGGACTGAGCTATGGCTACACCTTC	CASSLVLGLSYGYTF
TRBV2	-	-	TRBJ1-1	TGTGCCAGCAGCCCAAGGGGGGGAGACTACACTGAAGCTTTCTTT	CASSPRGGDYTEAFF
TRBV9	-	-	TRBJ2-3	TGTGCCAGCAGCGTACAGGGAACTAGCACAGATACGCAGTATTTT	CASSVQGTSTDTQYF
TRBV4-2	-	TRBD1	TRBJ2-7	TGTGCCAGCAGCCAAGATACGGGACAGCCTCCCTACGAGCAGTACTTC	CASSQDTGQPPYEQYF
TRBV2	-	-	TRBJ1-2	TGTGCCAGCAGTGTGGTGGTAGAAGAGGGCCCATGGAACTATGGCTACACCTTC	CASSVVVEEGPWNYGYTF
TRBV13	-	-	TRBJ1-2	TGTGCCAGCAGCTTAACAGACTATGGCTACACCTTC	CASSLTDYGYTF
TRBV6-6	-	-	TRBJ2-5	TGTGCCAGCAGTTTATCGTCCAGGGCCGAGACCCAGTACTTC	CASSLSSRAETQYF
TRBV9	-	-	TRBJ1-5	TGTGCCAGCAGCGTTGGAGACAGATATGGGCCCCAGCATTTT	CASSVGDRYGPQHF
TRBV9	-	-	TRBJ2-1	TGTGCCAGCAGCGTCGAGGGGACAAACTGGAATGAGCAGTTCTTC	CASSVEGTNWNEQFF
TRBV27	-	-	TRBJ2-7	TGTGCCAGCAGTTTCACCTACGAGCAGTACTTC	CASSFTYEQYF